A selection of T cell receptor beta chains follows, all from one sample in a study of blood T cell repertoires in COVID-19. The repertoire was sequenced with immunoSEQ multiplex PCR; TCRdb's copy has only in-frame clones and lacks some. Here the sample spans fewer than 110,000 clones, approximately 84% being singletons. The sequenced sample consisted of peripheral blood. The receptors were gathered from a human donor in a cohort sampled during active COVID-19. CDR3s include the opening cysteine and the closing phenylalanine or tryptophan. The D gene is left open where the match is weak. Clone size is given for some rows only: seen once, a few or many times, or a class if the clone is expanded.

few,TRBV7-2,TRBJ1-1,-,14,CASSPDRWNTEAFF,TGTGCCAGCAGCCCCGACAGATGGAACACTGAAGCTTTCTTT
-,TRBV4-3,TRBJ1-2,TRBD1,15,CASSQEPTGGYGYTF,TGCGCCAGCAGCCAAGAACCGACAGGGGGCTATGGCTACACCTTC
-,TRBV11-2,TRBJ2-4,-,16,CASSLDGGLAKNIQYF,TGTGCCAGCAGCTTAGACGGGGGACTAGCCAAAAACATTCAGTACTTC
-,TRBV6-1,TRBJ1-2,-,15,CASSEWRNGRWGYTF,TGTGCCAGCAGTGAATGGAGGAACGGACGATGGGGCTACACCTTC
-,TRBV7-9,TRBJ1-2,-,14,CASTTLQSNYGYTF,TGTGCCAGCACCACTTTACAATCTAACTATGGCTACACCTTC
-,TRBV28,TRBJ1-5,TRBD1,16,CASSLAGGTSNQPQHF,TGTGCCAGCAGTTTGGCAGGGGGGACGAGCAATCAGCCCCAGCATTTT
-,TRBV18,TRBJ1-2,-,12,CASSDSNYGYTF,TGTGCCAGCTCCGACAGCAACTATGGCTACACCTTC
-,TRBV2,TRBJ1-1,-,15,CASSGSGTLNTEAFF,TGTGCCAGCAGTGGATCCGGGACATTGAACACTGAAGCTTTCTTT
-,TRBV19,TRBJ2-1,-,11,CASPGRKVQFF,TGTGCCAGTCCCGGGAGAAAAGTTCAGTTCTTC
-,TRBV5-6,TRBJ1-3,TRBD1,16,CASSFGTGGVGNTIYF,TGTGCCAGCAGCTTTGGGACAGGGGGCGTCGGAAACACCATATATTTT
-,TRBV30,TRBJ2-5,-,16,CAWSVMGRSGWSTQYF,TGTGCCTGGAGTGTAATGGGGCGGTCCGGGTGGAGTACCCAGTACTTC
-,TRBV6-1,TRBJ1-5,-,14,CASSDRASNQPQHF,TGTGCCAGCAGTGACAGGGCAAGCAATCAGCCCCAGCATTTT
-,TRBV14,TRBJ1-1,TRBD1,12,CASRTGTGEAFF,TGTGCCAGCAGAACCGGGACAGGAGAAGCTTTCTTT
-,TRBV6-2/TRBV6-3,TRBJ1-2,TRBD1,15,CASSRSTGANYGYTF,TGTGCCAGCAGCCGAAGCACAGGGGCGAACTATGGCTACACCTTC
once,TRBV5-1,TRBJ1-1,-,14,CASSSDSLNTEAFF,TGCGCCAGCAGCTCAGACAGCCTGAACACTGAAGCTTTCTTT
-,TRBV5-7,TRBJ1-2,-,15,CASSLYTEIGYGYTF,TGTGCCAGCAGCTTATATACCGAGATTGGCTATGGCTACACCTTC
-,TRBV2,TRBJ2-7,-,12,CASRTASYEQYF,TGTGCCAGCAGGACAGCCTCCTACGAGCAGTACTTC
-,TRBV6-5,TRBJ1-1,-,11,CASNGATEAFF,TGTGCCAGCAATGGGGCGACCGAAGCTTTCTTT
-,TRBV27,TRBJ2-5,-,14,CASSPRRKGETQYF,TGTGCCAGCAGTCCTCGCAGGAAAGGAGAGACCCAGTACTTC
-,TRBV5-1,TRBJ2-2,TRBD2,15,CASSPPAGITGELFF,TGCGCCAGCAGCCCACCAGCGGGAATCACCGGGGAGCTGTTTTTT
-,TRBV28,TRBJ1-1,-,15,CASSFLDRKNTEAFF,TGTGCCAGCAGTTTCCTTGACAGAAAGAACACTGAAGCTTTCTTT
-,TRBV18,TRBJ1-1,-,13,CASSPEALTEAFF,TGTGCCAGCTCACCAGAGGCACTCACTGAAGCTTTCTTT
-,TRBV4-3,TRBJ1-4,-,17,CASSQDDVGQGPEKLFF,TGCGCCAGCAGCCAAGATGATGTAGGGCAGGGGCCAGAAAAACTGTTTTTT
once,TRBV19,TRBJ1-1,TRBD1,18,CASSPPQRGRGSRTEAFF,TGTGCCAGTAGCCCCCCCCAGAGGGGCAGGGGGTCGAGAACTGAAGCTTTCTTT
-,TRBV7-2,TRBJ2-5,TRBD2,16,CASSLASGGPGETQYF,TGTGCCAGCAGCTTAGCGTCGGGAGGGCCGGGGGAGACCCAGTACTTC
once,TRBV7-2,TRBJ2-5,-,12,CASSSRLETQYF,TGTGCCAGCAGCTCCCGACTAGAGACCCAGTACTTC
-,TRBV6-2/TRBV6-3,TRBJ1-2,-,15,CASSTPYRDDYGYTF,TGTGCCAGCAGTACCCCATACAGGGACGACTATGGCTACACCTTC